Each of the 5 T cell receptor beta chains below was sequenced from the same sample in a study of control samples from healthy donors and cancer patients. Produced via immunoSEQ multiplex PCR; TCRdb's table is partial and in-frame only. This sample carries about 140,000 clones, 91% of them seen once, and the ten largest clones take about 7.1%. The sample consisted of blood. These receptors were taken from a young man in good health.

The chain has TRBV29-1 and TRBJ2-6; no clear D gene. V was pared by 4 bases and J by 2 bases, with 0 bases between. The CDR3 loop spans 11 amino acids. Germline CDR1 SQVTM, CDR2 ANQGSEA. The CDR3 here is CSVAGANVLTF. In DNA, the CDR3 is TGCAGCGTTGCTGGGGCCAACGTCCTGACTTTC.

The CDR3 DNA follows: TGTGCCAGCTGGAGCACAGATACGCAGTATTTT. The encoded protein is CASWSTDTQYF. The chain uses TRBV6-5 and TRBJ2-3; D call uncertain. The CDR3 totals 11 residues. CDR1 is MNHEY and CDR2 is SVGAGI in the germline V gene. V shed 8 bases and J shed 0 bases, with 3 bases lying between them.

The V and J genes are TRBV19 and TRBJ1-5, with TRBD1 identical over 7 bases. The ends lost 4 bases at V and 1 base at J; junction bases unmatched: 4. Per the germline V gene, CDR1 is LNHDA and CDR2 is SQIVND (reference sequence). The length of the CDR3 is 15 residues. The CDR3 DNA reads TGTGCCAGTAGTACGGTGACAGGGAGCAATCAGCCCCAGCATTTT. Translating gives CASSTVTGSNQPQHF.

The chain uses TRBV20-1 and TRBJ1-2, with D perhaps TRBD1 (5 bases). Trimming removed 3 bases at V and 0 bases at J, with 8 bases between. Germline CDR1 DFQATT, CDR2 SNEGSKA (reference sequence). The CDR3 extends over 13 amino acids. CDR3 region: CSASPGTNYGYTF. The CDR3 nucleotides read TGCAGTGCTAGTCCAGGGACTAACTATGGCTACACCTTC.

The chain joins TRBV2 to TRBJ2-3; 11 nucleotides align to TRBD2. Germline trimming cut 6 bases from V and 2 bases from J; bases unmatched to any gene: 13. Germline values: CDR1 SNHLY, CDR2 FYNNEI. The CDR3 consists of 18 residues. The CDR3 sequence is CASSDSTTSGSPTDTQYF. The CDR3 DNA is TGTGCCAGCAGCGACAGTACTACTAGCGGGAGCCCCACAGATACGCAGTATTTT.